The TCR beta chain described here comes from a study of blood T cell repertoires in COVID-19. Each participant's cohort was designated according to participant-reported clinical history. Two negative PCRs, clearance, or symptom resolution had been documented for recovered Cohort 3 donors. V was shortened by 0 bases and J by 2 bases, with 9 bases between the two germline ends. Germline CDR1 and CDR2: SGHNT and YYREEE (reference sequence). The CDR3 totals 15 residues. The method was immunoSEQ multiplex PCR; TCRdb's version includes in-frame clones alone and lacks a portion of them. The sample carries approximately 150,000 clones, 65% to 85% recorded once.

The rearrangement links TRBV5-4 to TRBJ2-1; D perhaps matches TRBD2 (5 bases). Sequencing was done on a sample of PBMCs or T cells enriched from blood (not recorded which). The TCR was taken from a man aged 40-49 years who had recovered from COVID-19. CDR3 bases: TGTGCCAGCAGCTTGGGGACTGGGACCTACAATGAGCAGTTCTTC. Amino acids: CASSLGTGTYNEQFF.